The 18 T cell receptor beta chains given below trace back to one sample, sequenced in a study of PD-1 blockade in classical Hodgkin lymphoma (dated by TCRdb to 2019 to 2021). Libraries came from the immunoSEQ multiplex PCR assay. The clones in this table, taken by TCRdb from immuneACCESS, are in-frame only. Not every clone is retained; where verified, under half of the shortfall comes from an unresolved V gene, and the cause of the rest is unknown. This sample has under 8,000 clones in its table, and around four fifths of those were observed once. The ten largest clones add up to roughly 3.7% of the sample. The time point label corresponds to: cycle 1 day 1 (C1D1), immediately before nivolumab initiation. Every trial patient had relapsed after autologous stem cell transplantation, and cohorts A, B and C differed in prior brentuximab vedotin exposure. CD4+ T cells were purified from thawed PBMCs by magnetic negative selection with a Miltenyi CD4+ T cell isolation kit.

Specimen: CD4+ T cells from blood, collected at baseline. Receptor source: a human donor with classical Hodgkin lymphoma.

Worth noting for this clone: Without the conserved terminal phenylalanine or tryptophan, this CDR3 likely stems from a read error. This chain joins TRBV19 and TRBJ2-7, with TRBD2 matching 10 bases. The germline V gene has CDR1 LNHDA and CDR2 SQIVND (reference sequence). Germline trimming cut 3 bases from V and 7 bases from J; bases unmatched to any gene: 6. This CDR3 has 14 amino acids. CDR3 sequence (DNA): TGTGCCAGTAGTATCGGGCTAGCGGGAGTTGAGCAGTACCTC. It yields the protein CASSIGLAGVEQYL.

The chain uses TRBV5-1 and TRBJ2-5; D perhaps matches TRBD2 (7 bases). The V gene's germline CDR1 is SGHRS and CDR2 YFSETQ. Trimming stripped 4 bases from V and 5 bases from J, with 18 bases between. The CDR3 consists of 15 residues. The CDR3 nucleotides are TGCGCCAGCAGCCCGGGACGGGGGGCTCGGGAGACCCAGTACTTC. Protein product: CASSPGRGARETQYF.

Here the CDR3 DNA reads TGTGCCAGTAGTATTCCCGCCAGGGCCAATGAGCAGTTCTTC. Translation gives CASSIPARANEQFF. The chain joins TRBV19 to TRBJ2-1, with a tentative D call TRBD1 (5 bases). CDR1 LNHDA and CDR2 SQIVND come from the germline V gene (reference sequence). V lost 3 bases and J lost 6, with 12 bases in between. This CDR3 has 14 residues.

The genes are TRBV10-1 and TRBJ1-5, with a weak D call TRBD1 (6 bases). CDR3 length equals 14 residues. CDR1 is WNHNN, CDR2 SYGVQD, per germline (reference sequence). Trimming shortened V by 2 bases and J by 1 base, and 6 bases separated the two germline ends. The DNA of the CDR3 is TGCGCCAGCAGTGAGACAGGGAGCAATCAGCCCCAGCATTTT. It yields the protein CASSETGSNQPQHF.

J is TRBJ2-3 and V is TRBV11-2, with TRBD1 as a possible D gene (8 bases). CDR1 is SGHAT, CDR2 FQNNGV, per germline. The CDR3 spans 16 residues. Trimming removed 3 bases at V and 4 bases at J, with 17 bases between. CDR3 amino acids: CASSFPTGGVSDTQYF. The CDR3 nucleotides read TGTGCCAGCAGCTTTCCCACAGGGGGGGTCTCAGATACGCAGTATTTT.

This chain links TRBV6-4 with TRBJ2-7; 7 positions agree with TRBD1. The CDR3 contains 14 residues. J gave up 2 bases and V 10 bases, and 11 bases lay outside the gene matches. Germline V gene data show CDR1 as MRHNA and CDR2 as SNTAGT. The CDR3 DNA reads as TGTGCCACGAACCAGGGACAGCTTACCTACGAGCAGTACTTC. Translated, it gives CATNQGQLTYEQYF.

This chain joins TRBV28 and TRBJ1-4; D perhaps matches TRBD1 (6 bases). Trimming left V 6 bases short and J 8 bases short, with 13 bases between. The germline V gene encodes CDR1 MDHEN and CDR2 SYDVKM. This CDR3 is built from 13 residues. CDR3: CASRGGAGEKLFF. CDR3 coding DNA: TGTGCCAGCAGAGGGGGGGCAGGGGAAAAACTGTTTTTT.

CDR3 residues: CASSTETWGETQYF. The CDR3 coding sequence is TGTGCCAGCAGCACCGAAACGTGGGGGGAGACCCAGTACTTC. The chain links TRBV7-2 to TRBJ2-5, with D perhaps TRBD1 or TRBD2 (5 bases each). In germline, CDR1 is SGHTA, CDR2 FQGNSA. Trimming cost V 5 bases and J 5 bases, with 15 bases left between them. This CDR3 spans 14 amino acids.

This clone was seen more than once but under ten times. This chain joins TRBV6-5 and TRBJ2-7; 8 bases line up with TRBD1. The germline V gene has CDR1 MNHEY and CDR2 SVGAGI. This CDR3 is built from 14 residues. Trimming removed 8 bases from V and 4 bases from J; junction bases left unmatched: 10. The CDR3 region has the DNA TGTGCCAGCCGTGAGAACAGGGGGAGGTACGAGCAGTACTTC. Translated: CASRENRGRYEQYF.

This clone has only a few counts. The chain joins TRBV7-9 to TRBJ2-7; D remains ambiguous. This CDR3 comprises 12 residues. The V end lost 6 bases, the J end lost 6 bases, and 12 bases lay between the germline ends. CDR1 is SEHNR and CDR2 is FQNEAQ in the germline V gene (reference sequence). The CDR3 reads CASRSTVGEQYF. The CDR3 DNA reads TGTGCCAGCAGGTCTACGGTGGGCGAGCAGTACTTC.

The V gene is TRBV5-1, the J gene TRBJ1-4; D gene unclear. Germline CDR1 is SGHRS and CDR2 is YFSETQ. With 1 base removed from V and 0 bases from J, the gap between germline ends came to 10 bases. The length of the CDR3 is 16 residues. This chain's CDR3 is CASSLQMTATNEKLFF. The CDR3 coding sequence is TGCGCCAGCAGCTTGCAAATGACTGCAACTAATGAAAAACTGTTTTTT.

There are a few counts of this clone. The CDR3 spells CASSSWTSSGGIQETQYF. CDR3 DNA sequence: TGCGCCAGCAGCTCTTGGACTAGTAGCGGGGGGATCCAAGAGACCCAGTACTTC. The V call is TRBV5-1, the J call TRBJ2-5, with 10 positions matching TRBD2. The CDR3 length is 18 residues. The trim removed 3 bases at V and 1 base at J, leaving 12 bases unmatched. Germline V gene sequence: CDR1 SGHRS, CDR2 YFSETQ.

The chain has TRBV18 and TRBJ2-7; possibly TRBD1 for D (6 bases). Germline-derived CDR1 and CDR2 are KGHSH and LQKENI. This CDR3 comprises 17 residues. Trimming took 2 bases from V and 0 from J, leaving 17 bases between them. CDR3 DNA: TGTGCCAGCTCACCAGGCAGGGGCCGCACAAGCTCCTACGAGCAGTACTTC. Protein: CASSPGRGRTSSYEQYF. Using reference TRBV18 and TRBJ2-7 for the parts outside the CDR3, the full variable domain is NAGVMQNPRHLVRRRGQEARLRCSPMKGHSHVYWYRQLPEEGLKFMVYLQKENIIDESGMPKERFSAEFPKEGPSILRIQQVVRGDSAAYFCASSPGRGRTSSYEQYFGPGTRLTVT.

The V gene is TRBV6-1, the J gene TRBJ1-1; D is perhaps TRBD1 (5 bases). Deletions cut 1 base from V and 1 base from J, with 7 bases between. CDR1 is MNHNS and CDR2 is SASEGT in the germline V gene. The CDR3 has 14 residues. DNA for the CDR3: TGTGCCAGCAGTGAAGATACAGGGAACACTGAAGCTTTCTTT. The encoded protein is CASSEDTGNTEAFF.

The V and J genes are TRBV4-1 and TRBJ2-5; D uncertain. Trimming shortened V by 1 base and J by 4 bases, and 7 bases separated the two germline ends. Germline values: CDR1 MGHRA, CDR2 YSYEKL. The CDR3 spans 13 residues. Here the CDR3 DNA reads TGCGCCAGCAGCCAAGCGAGATCAGAGACCCAGTACTTC. It specifies CASSQARSETQYF.

This clone turned up a few times. The V call is TRBV7-9, the J call TRBJ1-6, with unresolved D. Germline CDR1 and CDR2: SEHNR and FQNEAQ (reference sequence). The CDR3 totals 14 residues. The V gene lost 1 base and the J gene lost 7 bases, with 8 bases spanning the gap. CDR3 sequence (DNA): TGTGCCAGCAGCTTAGACCCAGACAATTCACCCCTCCACTTT. Protein: CASSLDPDNSPLHF.

The chain recombines TRBV14 with TRBJ1-1; tentative D call: TRBD1 (5 bases). The CDR3 covers 15 residues. Germline V gives CDR1 SGHDN, CDR2 FVKESK. Trimming left V 0 bases short and J 1 base short, with 9 bases between. CDR3 coding DNA: TGTGCCAGCAGCCAAGATGAGGGGTGGAACACTGAAGCTTTCTTT. Its protein is CASSQDEGWNTEAFF.

This chain links TRBV4-1 with TRBJ1-1; D is unresolved. Germline CDR1 reads MGHRA; CDR2 reads YSYEKL. V lost 1 base and J lost 0, with 9 bases in between. The CDR3 consists of 15 residues. CDR3 residues: CASSQVWLMNTEAFF. DNA for the CDR3: TGCGCCAGCAGCCAAGTTTGGCTGATGAACACTGAAGCTTTCTTT.